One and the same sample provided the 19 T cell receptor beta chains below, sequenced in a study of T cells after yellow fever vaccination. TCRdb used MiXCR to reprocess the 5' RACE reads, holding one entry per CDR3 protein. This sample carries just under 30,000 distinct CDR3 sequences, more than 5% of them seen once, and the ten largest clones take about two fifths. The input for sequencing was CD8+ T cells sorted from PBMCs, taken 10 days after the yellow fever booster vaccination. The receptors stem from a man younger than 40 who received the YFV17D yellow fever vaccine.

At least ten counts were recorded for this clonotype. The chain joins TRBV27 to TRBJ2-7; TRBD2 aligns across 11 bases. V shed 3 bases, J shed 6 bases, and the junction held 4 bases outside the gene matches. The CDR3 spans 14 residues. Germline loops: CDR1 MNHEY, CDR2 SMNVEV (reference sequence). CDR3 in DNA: TGTGCCAGCAGTTTTAGCGGGAGGGCCCGCGAGCAGTACTTC. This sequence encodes CASSFSGRAREQYF.

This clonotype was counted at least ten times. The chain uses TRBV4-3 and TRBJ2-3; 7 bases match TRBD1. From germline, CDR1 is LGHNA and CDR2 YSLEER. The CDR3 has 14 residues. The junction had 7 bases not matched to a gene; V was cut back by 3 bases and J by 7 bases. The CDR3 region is CASSHEGGLNTQYF. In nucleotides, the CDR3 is TGCGCCAGCAGCCATGAAGGGGGCCTGAATACGCAGTATTTT.

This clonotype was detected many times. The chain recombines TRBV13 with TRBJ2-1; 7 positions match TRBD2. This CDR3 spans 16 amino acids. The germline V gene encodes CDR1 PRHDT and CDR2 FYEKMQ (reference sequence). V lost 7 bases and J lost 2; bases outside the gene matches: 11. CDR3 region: CASNAGDGGAYNEQFF. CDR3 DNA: TGTGCCAGCAACGCGGGGGACGGAGGGGCCTACAATGAGCAGTTCTTC.

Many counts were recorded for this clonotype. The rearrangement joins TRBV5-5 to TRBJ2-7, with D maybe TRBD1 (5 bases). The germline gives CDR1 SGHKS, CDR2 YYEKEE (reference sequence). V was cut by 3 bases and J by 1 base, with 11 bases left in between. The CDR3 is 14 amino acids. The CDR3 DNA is TGTGCCAGCAGCTCACAGGAGTCGTCCTACGAGCAGTACTTC. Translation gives CASSSQESSYEQYF.

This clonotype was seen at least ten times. CDR3 protein: CATSREGNEQFF. For the CDR3, the DNA is TGTGCCACCAGCAGAGAGGGGAATGAGCAGTTCTTC. The chain carries TRBV15 and TRBJ2-1, with no clear D. V was trimmed by 0 bases and J by 7 bases, leaving 4 bases between them. Germline V CDR1 and CDR2: LNHNV, YYDKDF (reference sequence). This CDR3 spans 12 amino acids.

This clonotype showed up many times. The chain's CDR3 is CASSLRLAPIYNEQFF. The CDR3 DNA follows: TGTGCCAGCAGCTTGAGGCTAGCTCCTATTTACAATGAGCAGTTCTTC. The chain couples TRBV7-8 to TRBJ2-1; TRBD2 might be the D (5 bases). The CDR3 length is 16 residues. The V end was cut by 3 bases, the J end by 4 bases, with 16 bases between. Germline V lookup: CDR1 SGHVS, CDR2 FQNEAQ.

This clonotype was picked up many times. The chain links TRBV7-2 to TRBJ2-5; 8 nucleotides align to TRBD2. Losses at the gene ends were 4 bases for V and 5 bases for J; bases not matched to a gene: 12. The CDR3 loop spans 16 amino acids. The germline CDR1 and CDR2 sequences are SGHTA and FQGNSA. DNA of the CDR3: TGTGCCAGCAGCTCCCTGGGGACTAGGTCTGTTGAGACCCAGTACTTC. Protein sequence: CASSSLGTRSVETQYF.

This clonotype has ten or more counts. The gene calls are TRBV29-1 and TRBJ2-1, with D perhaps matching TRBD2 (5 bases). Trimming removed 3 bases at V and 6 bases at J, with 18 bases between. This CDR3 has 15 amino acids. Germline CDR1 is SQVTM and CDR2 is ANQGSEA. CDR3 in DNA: TGCAGCGTTGACCCGGGGAGTTCCGCTTTCAATGAGCAGTTCTTC. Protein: CSVDPGSSAFNEQFF.

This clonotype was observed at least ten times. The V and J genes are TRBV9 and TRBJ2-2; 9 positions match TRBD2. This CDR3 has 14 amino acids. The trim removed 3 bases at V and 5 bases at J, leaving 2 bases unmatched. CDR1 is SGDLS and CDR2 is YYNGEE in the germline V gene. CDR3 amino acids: CASSGREGTGELFF. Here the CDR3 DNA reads TGTGCCAGCAGCGGGCGGGAGGGGACCGGGGAGCTGTTTTTT.

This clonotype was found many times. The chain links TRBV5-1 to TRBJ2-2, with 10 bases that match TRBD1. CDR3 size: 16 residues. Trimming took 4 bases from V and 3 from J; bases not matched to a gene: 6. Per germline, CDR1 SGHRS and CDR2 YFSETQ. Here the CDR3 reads CASSLGTGEDTGELFF. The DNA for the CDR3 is TGCGCCAGCAGCCTCGGGACAGGGGAGGACACCGGGGAGCTGTTTTTT.

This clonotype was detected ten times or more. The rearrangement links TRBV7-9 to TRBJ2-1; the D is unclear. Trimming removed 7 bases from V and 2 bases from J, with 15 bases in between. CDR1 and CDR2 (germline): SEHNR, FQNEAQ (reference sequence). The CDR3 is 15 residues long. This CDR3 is CASTSRLPTYNEQFF. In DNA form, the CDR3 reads TGTGCCAGCACCTCAAGGCTCCCAACCTACAATGAGCAGTTCTTC.

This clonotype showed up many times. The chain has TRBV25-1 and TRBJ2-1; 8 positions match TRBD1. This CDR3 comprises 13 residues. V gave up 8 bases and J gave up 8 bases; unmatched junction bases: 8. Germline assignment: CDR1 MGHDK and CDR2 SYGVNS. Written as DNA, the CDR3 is TGTGCCAGCGACAGGGGCGGATGGGATGAGCAGTTCTTC. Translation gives CASDRGGWDEQFF. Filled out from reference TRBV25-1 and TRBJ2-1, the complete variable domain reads EADIYQTPRYLVIGTGKKITLECSQTMGHDKMYWYQQDPGMELHLIHYSYGVNSTEKGDLSSESTVSRIRTEHFPLTLESARPSHTSQYLCASDRGGWDEQFFGPGTRLTVL.

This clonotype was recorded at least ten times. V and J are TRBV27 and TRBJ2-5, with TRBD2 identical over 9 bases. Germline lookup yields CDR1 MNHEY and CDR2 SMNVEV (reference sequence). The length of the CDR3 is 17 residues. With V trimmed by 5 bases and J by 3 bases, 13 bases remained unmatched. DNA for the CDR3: TGTGCCAGCAGTCTATTAGCGGGAGCGAGGGTTGAAGAGACCCAGTACTTC. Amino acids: CASSLLAGARVEETQYF.

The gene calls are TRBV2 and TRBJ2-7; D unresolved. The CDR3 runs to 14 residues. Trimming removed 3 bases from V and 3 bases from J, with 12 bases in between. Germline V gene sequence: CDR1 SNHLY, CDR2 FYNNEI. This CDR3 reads CASSELAAHYEQYF. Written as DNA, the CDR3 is TGTGCCAGCAGTGAGTTAGCCGCCCACTACGAGCAGTACTTC.

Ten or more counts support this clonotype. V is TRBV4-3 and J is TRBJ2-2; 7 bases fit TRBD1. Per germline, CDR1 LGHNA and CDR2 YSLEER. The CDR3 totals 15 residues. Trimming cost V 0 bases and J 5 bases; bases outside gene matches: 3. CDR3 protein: CASSQEGGSTGELFF. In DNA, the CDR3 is TGCGCCAGCAGCCAAGAAGGGGGCTCTACCGGGGAGCTGTTTTTT.

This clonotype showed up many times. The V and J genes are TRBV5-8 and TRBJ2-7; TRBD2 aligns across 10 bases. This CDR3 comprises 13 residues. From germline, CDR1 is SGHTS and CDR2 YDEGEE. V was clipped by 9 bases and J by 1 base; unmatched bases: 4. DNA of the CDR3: TGTGCCACCCCTAGCGGGAGTTCCTACGAGCAGTACTTC. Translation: CATPSGSSYEQYF.

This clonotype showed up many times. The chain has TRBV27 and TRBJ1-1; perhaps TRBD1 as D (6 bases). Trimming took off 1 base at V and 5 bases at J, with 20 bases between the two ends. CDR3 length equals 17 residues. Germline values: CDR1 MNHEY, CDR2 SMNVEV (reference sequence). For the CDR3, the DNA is TGTGCCAGCAGTTTATTAGGAGGGGGTCGGGGGTGGACTGAAGCTTTCTTT. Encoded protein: CASSLLGGGRGWTEAFF.

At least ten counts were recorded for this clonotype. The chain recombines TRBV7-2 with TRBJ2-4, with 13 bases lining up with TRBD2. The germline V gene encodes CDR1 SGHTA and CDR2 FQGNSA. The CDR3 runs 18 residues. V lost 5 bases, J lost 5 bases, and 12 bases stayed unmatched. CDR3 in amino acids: CASSDIPGLAGMENIQYF. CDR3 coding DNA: TGTGCCAGCAGCGATATTCCGGGACTAGCGGGAATGGAAAACATTCAGTACTTC.

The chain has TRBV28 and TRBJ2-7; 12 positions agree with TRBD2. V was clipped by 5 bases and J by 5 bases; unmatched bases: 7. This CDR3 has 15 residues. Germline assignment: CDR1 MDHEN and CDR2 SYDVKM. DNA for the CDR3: TGTGCCAGCAGTGTGACTAGCGGGAGTAGAAACGAGCAGTACTTC. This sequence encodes CASSVTSGSRNEQYF.